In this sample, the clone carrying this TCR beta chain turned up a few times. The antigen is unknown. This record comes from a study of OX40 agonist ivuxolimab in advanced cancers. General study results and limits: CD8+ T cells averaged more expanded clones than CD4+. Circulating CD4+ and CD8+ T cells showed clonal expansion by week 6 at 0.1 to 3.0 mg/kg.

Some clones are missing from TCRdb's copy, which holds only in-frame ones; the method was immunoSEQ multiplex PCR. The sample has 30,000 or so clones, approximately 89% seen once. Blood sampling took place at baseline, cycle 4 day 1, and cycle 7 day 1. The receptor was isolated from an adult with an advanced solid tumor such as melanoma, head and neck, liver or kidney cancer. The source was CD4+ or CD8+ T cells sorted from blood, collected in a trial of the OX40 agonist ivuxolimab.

Here the CDR3 DNA reads TGTGCCACCAGCAGAGATCCCGGGATTACAGATACGCAGTATTTT. Translated: CATSRDPGITDTQYF. The J gene is TRBJ2-3, the V gene TRBV15; a weak D match, TRBD2 (5 bases). The V end lost 0 bases, the J end lost 3 bases, and 10 bases lay between the germline ends. The CDR3 contains 15 residues. Germline-derived CDR1 and CDR2 are LNHNV and YYDKDF (reference sequence).